This T cell receptor (beta chain) appears in the sequencing data of a study of shared clonotypes between healthy human individuals. Between the trimmed V and J ends, which lost 6 bases and 7 bases, there was a span of 16 bases. Germline CDR1 and CDR2: MNHEY and SMNVEV (reference sequence). The CDR3 loop spans 13 amino acids. CD45RO-negative cells were positively selected for CCR7, leaving out terminally differentiated effector memory CD45RA+ cells. Sequencing used immunoSEQ multiplex PCR; TCRdb keeps in-frame clones, though not all of them. The sample yields about 2.1 million clones, 93% seen once. The receptor was isolated from a man aged 18 to 30 in good health. Some clones in this sample may be carry-over from other donors' samples. Sequencing was carried out using naive CD8+ T cells from PBMCs. The genes are TRBV27 and TRBJ2-7; D remains ambiguous. The CDR3 nucleotides are TGTGCCAGCAGCCCCTCTTGGGCGAGGGAGCAGTACTTC. This codes for CASSPSWAREQYF.